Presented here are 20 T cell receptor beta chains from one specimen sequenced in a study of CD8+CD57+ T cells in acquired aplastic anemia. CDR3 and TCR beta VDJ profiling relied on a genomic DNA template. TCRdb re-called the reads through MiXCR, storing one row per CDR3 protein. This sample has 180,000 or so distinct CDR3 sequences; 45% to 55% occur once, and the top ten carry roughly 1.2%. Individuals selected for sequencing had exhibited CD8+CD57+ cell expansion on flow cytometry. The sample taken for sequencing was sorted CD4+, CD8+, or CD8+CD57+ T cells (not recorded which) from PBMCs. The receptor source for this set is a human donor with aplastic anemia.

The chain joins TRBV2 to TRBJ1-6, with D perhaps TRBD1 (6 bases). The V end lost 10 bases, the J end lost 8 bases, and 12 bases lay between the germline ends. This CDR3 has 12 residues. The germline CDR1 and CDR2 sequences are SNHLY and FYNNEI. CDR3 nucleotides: TGTGCCACCACACAGGGAGATTCACCCCTCCACTTT. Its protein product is CATTQGDSPLHF.

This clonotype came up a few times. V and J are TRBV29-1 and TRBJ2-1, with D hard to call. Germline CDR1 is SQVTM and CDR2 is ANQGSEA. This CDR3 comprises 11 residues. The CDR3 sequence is CSATIYNEQFF. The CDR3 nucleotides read TGCAGTGCTACCATCTACAATGAGCAGTTCTTC.

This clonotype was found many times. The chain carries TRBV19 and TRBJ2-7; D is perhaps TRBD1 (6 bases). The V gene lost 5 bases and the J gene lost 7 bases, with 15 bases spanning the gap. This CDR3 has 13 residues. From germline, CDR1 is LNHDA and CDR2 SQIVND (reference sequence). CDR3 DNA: TGTGCCAGTAGTCAACAGGGATTAAGGGAGCAGTACTTC. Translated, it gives CASSQQGLREQYF.

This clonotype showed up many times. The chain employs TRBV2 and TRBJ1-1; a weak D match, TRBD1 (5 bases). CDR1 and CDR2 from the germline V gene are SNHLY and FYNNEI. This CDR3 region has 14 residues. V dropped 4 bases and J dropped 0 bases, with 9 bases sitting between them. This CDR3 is CASSVWGLNTEAFF. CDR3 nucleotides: TGTGCCAGCAGTGTCTGGGGACTGAACACTGAAGCTTTCTTT.

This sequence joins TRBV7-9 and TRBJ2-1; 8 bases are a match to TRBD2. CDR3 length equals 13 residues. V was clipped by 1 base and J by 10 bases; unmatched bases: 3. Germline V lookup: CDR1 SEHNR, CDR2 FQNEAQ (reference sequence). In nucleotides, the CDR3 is TGTGCCAGCAGCTTAGGGACTAGCCGAGAGCAGTTCTTC. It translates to CASSLGTSREQFF.

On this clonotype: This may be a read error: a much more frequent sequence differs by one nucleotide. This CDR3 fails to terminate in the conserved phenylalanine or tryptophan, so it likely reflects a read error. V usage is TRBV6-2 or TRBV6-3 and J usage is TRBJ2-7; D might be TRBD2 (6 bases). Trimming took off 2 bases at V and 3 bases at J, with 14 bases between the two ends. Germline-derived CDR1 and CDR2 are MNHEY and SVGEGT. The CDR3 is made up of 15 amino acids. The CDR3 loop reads CASSYEDYSLYEQYS. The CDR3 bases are TGTGCCAGCAGTTACGAGGACTACTCCCTCTACGAGCAGTACTCC.

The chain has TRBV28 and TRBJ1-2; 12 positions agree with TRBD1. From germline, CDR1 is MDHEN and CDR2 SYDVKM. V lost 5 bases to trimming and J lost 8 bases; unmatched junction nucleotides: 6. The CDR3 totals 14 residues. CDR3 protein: CASSTPGTGGGYTF. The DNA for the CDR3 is TGTGCCAGCAGTACCCCCGGGACAGGGGGCGGCTACACCTTC.

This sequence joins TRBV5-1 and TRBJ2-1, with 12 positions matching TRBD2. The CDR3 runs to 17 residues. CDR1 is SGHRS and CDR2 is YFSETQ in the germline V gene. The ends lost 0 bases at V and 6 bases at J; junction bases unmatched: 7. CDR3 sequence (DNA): TGCGCCAGCAGCTTGGATGGACTAGCGGGGACCGGCAATGAGCAGTTCTTC. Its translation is CASSLDGLAGTGNEQFF.

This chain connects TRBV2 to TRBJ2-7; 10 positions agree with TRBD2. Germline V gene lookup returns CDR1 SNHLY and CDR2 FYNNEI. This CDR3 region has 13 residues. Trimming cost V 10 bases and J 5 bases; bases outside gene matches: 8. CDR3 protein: CATKREGLDEQYF. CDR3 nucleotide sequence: TGTGCCACCAAGCGGGAGGGCCTCGACGAGCAGTACTTC.

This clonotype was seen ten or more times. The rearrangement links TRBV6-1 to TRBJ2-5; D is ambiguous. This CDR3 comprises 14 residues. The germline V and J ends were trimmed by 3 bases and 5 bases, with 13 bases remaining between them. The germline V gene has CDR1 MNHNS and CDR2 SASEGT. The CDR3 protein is CASSDEVKTETQYF. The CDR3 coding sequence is TGTGCCAGCAGTGACGAGGTTAAGACGGAGACCCAGTACTTC.

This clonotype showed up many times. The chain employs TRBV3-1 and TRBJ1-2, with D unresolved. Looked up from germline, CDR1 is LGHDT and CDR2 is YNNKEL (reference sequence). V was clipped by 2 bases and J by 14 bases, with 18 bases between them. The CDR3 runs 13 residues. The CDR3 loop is CASSQPPTLIHTF. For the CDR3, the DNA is TGTGCCAGCAGCCAACCCCCGACCCTGATTCATACCTTC.

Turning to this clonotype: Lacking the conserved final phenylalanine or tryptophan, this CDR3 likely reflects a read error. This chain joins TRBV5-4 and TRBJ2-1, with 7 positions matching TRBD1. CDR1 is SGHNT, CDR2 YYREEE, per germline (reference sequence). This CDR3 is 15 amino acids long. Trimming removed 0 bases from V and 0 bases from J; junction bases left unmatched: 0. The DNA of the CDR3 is TGTGCCAGCAGCTTGGGACAGGGCTCCTACAATGAGCAGTTCCTC. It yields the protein CASSLGQGSYNEQFL.

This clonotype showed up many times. The CDR3 DNA reads TGCAGCGTTGAAGGGGGTGGGGGTGGGGACACTGAAGCTTTCTTT. Amino acid sequence: CSVEGGGGGDTEAFF. The V and J genes are TRBV29-1 and TRBJ1-1, with D possibly TRBD1 on 5 matching bases. The CDR3 totals 15 residues. V lost 1 base, J lost 3 bases, and 15 bases lay in between. In germline, CDR1 is SQVTM, CDR2 ANQGSEA. Full variable domain (remainder filled in from reference TRBV29-1 and TRBJ1-1): SAVISQKPSRDICQRGTSLTIQCQVDSQVTMMFWYRQQPGQSLTLIATANQGSEATYESGFVIDKFPISRPNLTFSTLTVSNMSPEDSSIYLCSVEGGGGGDTEAFFGQGTRLTVV.

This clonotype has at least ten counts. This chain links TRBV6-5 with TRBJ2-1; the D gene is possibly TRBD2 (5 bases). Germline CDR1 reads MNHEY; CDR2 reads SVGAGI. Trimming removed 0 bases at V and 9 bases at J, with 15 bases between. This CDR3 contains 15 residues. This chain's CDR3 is CASSYSPEGFGEQFF. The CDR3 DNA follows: TGTGCCAGCAGTTACTCGCCCGAGGGCTTCGGTGAGCAGTTCTTC.

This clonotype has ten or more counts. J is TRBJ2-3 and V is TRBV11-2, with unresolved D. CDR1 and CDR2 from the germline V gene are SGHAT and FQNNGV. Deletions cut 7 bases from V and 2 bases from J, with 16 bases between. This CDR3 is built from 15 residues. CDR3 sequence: CASTSTISPTDTQYF. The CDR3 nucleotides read TGTGCCAGCACCTCTACTATCTCCCCCACAGATACGCAGTATTTT.

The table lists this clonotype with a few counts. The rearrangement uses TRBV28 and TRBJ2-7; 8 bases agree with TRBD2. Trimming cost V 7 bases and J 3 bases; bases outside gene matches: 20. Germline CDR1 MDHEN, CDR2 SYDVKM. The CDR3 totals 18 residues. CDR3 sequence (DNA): TGTGCCAGCACCTCCTCCCGGGGGGGATCACTTTCCGGCTACGAGCAGTACTTC. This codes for CASTSSRGGSLSGYEQYF.

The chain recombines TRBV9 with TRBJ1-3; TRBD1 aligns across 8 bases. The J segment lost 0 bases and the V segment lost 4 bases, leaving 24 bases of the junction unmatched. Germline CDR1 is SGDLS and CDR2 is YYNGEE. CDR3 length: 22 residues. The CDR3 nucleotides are TGTGCCAGCAGCCCCCGCGGACAGGGTGTTTCGGGGAGGGTCAGCTCTGGAAACACCATATATTTT. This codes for CASSPRGQGVSGRVSSGNTIYF.

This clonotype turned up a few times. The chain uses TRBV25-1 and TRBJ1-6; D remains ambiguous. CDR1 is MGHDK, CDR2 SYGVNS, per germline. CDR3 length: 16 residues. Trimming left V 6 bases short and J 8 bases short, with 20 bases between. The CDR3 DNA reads TGTGCCAGCAGCTTCATGTCGCCTGGCGGTGATTCACCCCTCCACTTT. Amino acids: CASSFMSPGGDSPLHF.

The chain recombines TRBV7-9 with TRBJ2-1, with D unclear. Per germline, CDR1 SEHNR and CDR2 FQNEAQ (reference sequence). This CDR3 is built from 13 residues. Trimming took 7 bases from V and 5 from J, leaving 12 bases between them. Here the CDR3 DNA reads TGTGCCAGCAACGATTGGATGCACAATGAGCAGTTCTTC. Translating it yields CASNDWMHNEQFF.

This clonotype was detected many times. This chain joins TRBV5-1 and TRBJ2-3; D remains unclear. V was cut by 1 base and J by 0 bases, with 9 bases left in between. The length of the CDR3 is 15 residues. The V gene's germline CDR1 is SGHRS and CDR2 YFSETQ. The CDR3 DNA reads TGCGCCAGCAGCTTGACCGTCGGGAGCACAGATACGCAGTATTTT. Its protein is CASSLTVGSTDTQYF.